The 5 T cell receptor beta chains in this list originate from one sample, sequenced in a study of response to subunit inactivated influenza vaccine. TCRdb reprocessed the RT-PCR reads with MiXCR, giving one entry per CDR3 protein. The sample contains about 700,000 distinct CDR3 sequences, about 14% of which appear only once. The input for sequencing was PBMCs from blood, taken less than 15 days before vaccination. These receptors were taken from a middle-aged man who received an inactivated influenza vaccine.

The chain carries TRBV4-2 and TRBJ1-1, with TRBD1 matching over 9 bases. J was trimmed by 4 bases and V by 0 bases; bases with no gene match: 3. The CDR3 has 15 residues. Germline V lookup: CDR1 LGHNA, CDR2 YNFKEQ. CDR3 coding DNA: TGTGCCAGCAGCCAAGAAGACAGGGGGATCACTGAAGCTTTCTTT. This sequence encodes CASSQEDRGITEAFF.

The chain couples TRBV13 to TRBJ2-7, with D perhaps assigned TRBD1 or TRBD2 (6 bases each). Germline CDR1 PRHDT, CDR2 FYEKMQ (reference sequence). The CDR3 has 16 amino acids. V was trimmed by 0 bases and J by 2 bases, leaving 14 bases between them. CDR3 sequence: CASSLGPQGGTYEQYF. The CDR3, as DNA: TGTGCCAGCAGCTTAGGGCCACAGGGAGGCACCTACGAGCAGTACTTC.

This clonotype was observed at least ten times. CDR3: CASSPIGGNTIYF. The CDR3 coding sequence is TGTGCCAGCAGCCCTATTGGTGGAAACACCATATATTTT. This sequence joins TRBV4-2 and TRBJ1-3; no clear D gene. V dropped 4 bases and J dropped 3 bases, with 7 bases sitting between them. The CDR3 spans 13 residues. Germline lookup yields CDR1 LGHNA and CDR2 YNFKEQ.

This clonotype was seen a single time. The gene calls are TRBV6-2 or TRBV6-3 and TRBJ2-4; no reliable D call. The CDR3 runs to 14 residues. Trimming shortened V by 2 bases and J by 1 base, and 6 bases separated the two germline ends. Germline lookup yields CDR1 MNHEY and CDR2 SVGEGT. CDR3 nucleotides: TGTGCCAGCAGTTACAGCGCGGCCAAAAACATTCAGTACTTC. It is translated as CASSYSAAKNIQYF.

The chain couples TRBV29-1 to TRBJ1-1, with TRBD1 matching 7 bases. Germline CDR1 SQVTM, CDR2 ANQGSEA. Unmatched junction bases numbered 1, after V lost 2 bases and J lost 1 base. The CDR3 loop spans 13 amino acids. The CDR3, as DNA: TGCAGCGTTGAAAGGGACAGGAACACTGAAGCTTTCTTT. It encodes CSVERDRNTEAFF.